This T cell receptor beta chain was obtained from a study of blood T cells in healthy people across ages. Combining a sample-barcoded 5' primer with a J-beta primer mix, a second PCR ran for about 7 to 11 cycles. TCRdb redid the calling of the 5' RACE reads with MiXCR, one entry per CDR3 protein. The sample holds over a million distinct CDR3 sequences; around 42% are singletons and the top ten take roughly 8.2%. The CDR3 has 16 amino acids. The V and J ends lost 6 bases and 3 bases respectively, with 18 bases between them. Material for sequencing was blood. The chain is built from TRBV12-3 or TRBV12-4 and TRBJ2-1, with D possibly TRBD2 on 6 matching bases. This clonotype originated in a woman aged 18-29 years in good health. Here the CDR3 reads CASRGGGGTFYNEQFF. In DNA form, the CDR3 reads TGTGCCAGCAGGGGGGGTGGAGGGACTTTCTACAATGAGCAGTTCTTC.